This TCR beta chain originates from a study of regulatory T cells in long-lasting Graves disease. Study information: Antithyroid drug intake by newly diagnosed Graves' patients had lasted under 3 months.

Findings and limits, study-wide: Persistent Graves' cases showed lower TCR diversity than newly diagnosed cases.

Library construction for TCR beta used iRepertoire HTBI primers and Arm-PCR of CDR3 regions. TCRdb re-analysed the multiplex PCR reads in MiXCR, keeping a single row per CDR3 protein. The data show about 440,000 distinct CDR3 sequences, about 15% seen once. At least ten counts were recorded for this clonotype. Its antigen remains unknown. Trimming cost V 5 bases and J 0 bases, with 13 bases left between them. Germline CDR1 is ENHRY and CDR2 is SYGVKD. The CDR3 length is 15 residues. Time point in this sample: newly diagnosed GD, antithyroid drugs for less than 3 months. Extracted PBMC RNA gave rise to the TCR library. Peripheral blood, about 9 milliliters per patient, was collected in EDTA tubes. In addition, the sample was reused for a study of T cells in Graves' hyperthyroidism and ophthalmopathy.

The chain employs TRBV10-3 and TRBJ1-2; possibly TRBD1 for D (5 bases). The sequence derives from a woman in her 30s with Graves disease. Sequencing was performed on peripheral blood mononuclear cells (PBMCs), taken at new diagnosis, from a patient treated with antithyroid drugs. Here the CDR3 reads CAISTDSHSNYGYTF. The CDR3 coding sequence is TGTGCCATCAGTACAGACAGCCACTCTAACTATGGCTACACCTTC.